Listed below are T cell receptor beta chains from one sample, sequenced in a study of cytomegalovirus exposure and HLA in healthy donors. Method: immunoSEQ multiplex PCR; TCRdb's copy keeps in-frame clones and lacks some. Its clone listing holds approximately 50,000 clones. Sequenced material: PBMCs. Receptors originate from a female donor in good health and CMV-seronegative. The CDR3 runs from the conserved cysteine through the conserved F or W. D genes are given only for firm matches. Clone size is stated in some rows and not others, as once, few, many or a class when expanded.

cdr3_aa cdr3_nt j_call v_call clone_size d_call
CASGSLAGTANTGELFF TGTGCCAGCGGCAGCTTAGCCGGGACAGCAAACACCGGGGAGCTGTTTTTT TRBJ2-2 TRBV7-6 - TRBD1
CAWEGGPGQPQHF TGTGCCTGGGAGGGGGGGCCAGGGCAGCCCCAGCATTTT TRBJ1-5 TRBV30 - -
CAWTRMPGEKLFF TGTGCCTGGACCCGCATGCCGGGTGAAAAACTGTTTTTT TRBJ1-4 TRBV30 - -
CAWSFLDRLVGGYTF TGTGCCTGGAGTTTCCTCGACAGGTTGGTAGGTGGCTACACCTTC TRBJ1-2 TRBV30 - -
CASSDPSRSGNTIYF TGTGCCAGCAGTGACCCCTCGCGCTCTGGAAACACCATATATTTT TRBJ1-3 TRBV2 - -
CASSDPEGDPEAFF TGTGCCAGCAGTGACCCCGAGGGTGACCCTGAAGCTTTCTTT TRBJ1-1 TRBV25-1 - -
CASSLGQGRLETQYF TGTGCCAGCAGCTTAGGACAGGGTCGATTGGAGACCCAGTACTTC TRBJ2-5 TRBV7-8 - TRBD1
CASIGGAGDTQYF TGTGCCAGCATTGGGGGGGCAGGAGATACGCAGTATTTT TRBJ2-3 TRBV2 - -
CASSNSGVRAFF TGTGCCAGCAGCAACAGTGGTGTTCGGGCTTTCTTT TRBJ1-1 TRBV6-5 - -
CASSQDPGGGADEQYF TGCGCCAGCAGCCAAGACCCTGGCGGGGGGGCCGACGAGCAGTACTTC TRBJ2-7 TRBV4-3 - TRBD2
CASSPGQGAINEQFF TGTGCCAGCAGCCCGGGGCAGGGGGCAATCAATGAGCAGTTCTTC TRBJ2-1 TRBV7-9 - TRBD1
CASSVPGGSSDNEQFF TGTGCCAGCAGCGTTCCAGGGGGGAGCTCCGACAATGAGCAGTTCTTC TRBJ2-1 TRBV2 - -
CASSQVERSGYEQFF TGTGCCAGCAGCCAAGTTGAGCGGTCGGGCTATGAGCAGTTCTTC TRBJ2-1 TRBV14 - -
CASSRGGDSPLHF TGTGCCAGCAGTCGGGGAGGGGATTCACCCCTCCACTTT TRBJ1-6 TRBV25-1 medium-sized -
CAWISSGRSDNEQFF TGTGCCTGGATCTCAAGCGGGAGGTCCGACAATGAGCAGTTCTTC TRBJ2-1 TRBV30 - TRBD2
CATGRGETQYF TGTGCCACCGGCAGGGGAGAGACCCAGTACTTC TRBJ2-5 TRBV6-5 - -
CASSQERPSGDYEQYF TGTGCCAGCAGCCAAGAACGGCCCAGCGGGGACTACGAGCAGTACTTC TRBJ2-7 TRBV4-2 - TRBD2
CASSQQGAGEKLFF TGCGCCAGCAGCCAACAGGGGGCTGGAGAAAAACTGTTTTTT TRBJ1-4 TRBV4-1 - TRBD1
CAWTPTSLAGRHNEQFF TGTGCCTGGACCCCAACTTCATTAGCGGGGCGTCACAATGAGCAGTTCTTC TRBJ2-1 TRBV30 - TRBD2
CASITRLAGAHEQYF TGTGCCAGCATCACCCGACTAGCGGGAGCCCACGAGCAGTACTTC TRBJ2-7 TRBV6-6 - TRBD2
CASSVTSGGRIEQYF TGCGCCAGCAGCGTGACTAGCGGGGGGCGAATCGAGCAGTACTTC TRBJ2-7 TRBV5-1 - TRBD2
CASSQDHRGSGGRLSTDTQYF TGCGCCAGCAGCCAAGATCACCGAGGTAGCGGGGGGCGACTTAGCACAGATACGCAGTATTTT TRBJ2-3 TRBV4-3 - TRBD2
CASSQAGGLQPQHF TGTGCCAGCAGCCAGGCAGGGGGCTTGCAGCCCCAGCATTTT TRBJ1-5 TRBV4-2 - TRBD1
CAGRELGLAGGQGTGELFF TGTGCCGGGAGGGAACTGGGACTAGCGGGGGGGCAGGGCACCGGGGAGCTGTTTTTT TRBJ2-2 TRBV19 - TRBD2
CASSQGTSGWSSYNEQFF TGCGCCAGCAGCCAAGGAACTAGCGGGTGGAGCTCCTACAATGAGCAGTTCTTC TRBJ2-1 TRBV4-1 - TRBD2
CASSSGTGFETQYF TGTGCCAGCAGTTCCGGGACAGGGTTTGAGACCCAGTACTTC TRBJ2-5 TRBV7-2 - TRBD1
CASSPLDITGANVLTF TGTGCCAGCTCCCCCCTCGACATTACTGGGGCCAACGTCCTGACTTTC TRBJ2-6 TRBV18 - -
CASSKYGGTEVYGYTF TGTGCCAGCAGCAAATATGGGGGGACAGAAGTCTATGGCTACACCTTC TRBJ1-2 TRBV7-3 - TRBD1
CASNIGAEAFF TGTGCCAGCAACATAGGGGCTGAAGCTTTCTTT TRBJ1-1 TRBV6-5 - -
CASTHGGQGASTQYF TGTGCCAGTACCCATGGGGGACAGGGTGCGTCTACGCAGTATTTT TRBJ2-3 TRBV19 - TRBD1
CASRMGQGLGNTIYF TGTGCCAGCAGGATGGGACAGGGACTTGGAAACACCATATATTTT TRBJ1-3 TRBV27 - TRBD1
CASSAEGLSTDTQYF TGTGCCAGCAGTGCCGAGGGACTTAGCACAGATACGCAGTATTTT TRBJ2-3 TRBV2 - -